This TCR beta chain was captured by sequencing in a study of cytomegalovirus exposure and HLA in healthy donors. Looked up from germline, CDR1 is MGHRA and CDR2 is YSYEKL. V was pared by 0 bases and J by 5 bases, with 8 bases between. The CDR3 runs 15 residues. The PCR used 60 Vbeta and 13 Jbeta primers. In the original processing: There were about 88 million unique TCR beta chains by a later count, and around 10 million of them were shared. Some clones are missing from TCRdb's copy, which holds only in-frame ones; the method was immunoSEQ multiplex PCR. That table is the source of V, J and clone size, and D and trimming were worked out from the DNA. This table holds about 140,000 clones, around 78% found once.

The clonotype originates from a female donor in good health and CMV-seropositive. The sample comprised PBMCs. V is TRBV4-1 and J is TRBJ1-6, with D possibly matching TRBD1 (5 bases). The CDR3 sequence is CASSQEGHDNSPLHF. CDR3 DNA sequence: TGCGCCAGCAGCCAAGAAGGACACGATAATTCACCCCTCCACTTT.